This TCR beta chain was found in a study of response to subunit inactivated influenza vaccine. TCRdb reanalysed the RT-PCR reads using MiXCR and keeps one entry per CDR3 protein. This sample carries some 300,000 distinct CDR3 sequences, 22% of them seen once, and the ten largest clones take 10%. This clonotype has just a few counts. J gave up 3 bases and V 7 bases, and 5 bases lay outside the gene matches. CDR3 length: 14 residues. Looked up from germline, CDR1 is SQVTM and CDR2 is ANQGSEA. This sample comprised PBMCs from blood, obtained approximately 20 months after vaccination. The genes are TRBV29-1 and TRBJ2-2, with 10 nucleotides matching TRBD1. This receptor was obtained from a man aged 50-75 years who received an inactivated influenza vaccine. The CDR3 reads CSEQGTGDTGELFF. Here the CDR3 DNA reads TGCAGCGAACAGGGGACAGGGGACACCGGGGAGCTGTTTTTT.